One T cell receptor (beta chain) is described in this entry. What it binds is unknown. These data come from a study of Graves' ophthalmopathy and Graves' hyperthyroidism. RNA served as the template for amplifying TCR beta CDR3 regions. HTBI primers served in a first-round RT-PCR, which a second-round multiplex PCR followed. TCRdb passed the multiplex PCR reads through MiXCR, listing each CDR3 protein once. The sample contains 300,000 or so distinct CDR3 sequences, roughly 15% of which appear only once. The germline gives CDR1 SGHAT, CDR2 FQNNGV. The CDR3 is 15 residues long. Losses at the gene ends were 1 base for V and 10 bases for J; bases not matched to a gene: 6. Overall study results and limits: Blood also contained most of the expanded thyroid clonotypes above 0.001 frequency.

Diagnosis was based on clinical symptoms, serum thyroxine, TRAb, thyroid ultrasound and orbital computed tomography. A roughly 10 ml volume of fresh peripheral blood provided the PBMCs. The receptor's source is an adult man with Graves' ophthalmopathy. The chain couples TRBV11-2 to TRBJ1-6, with TRBD1 identical over 8 bases. Sequencing was performed on peripheral blood. CDR3 loop: CASSLGGQVVSPLHF. In nucleotides, the CDR3 is TGTGCCAGCAGCTTAGGGGGACAGGTTGTCTCACCCCTCCACTTT.